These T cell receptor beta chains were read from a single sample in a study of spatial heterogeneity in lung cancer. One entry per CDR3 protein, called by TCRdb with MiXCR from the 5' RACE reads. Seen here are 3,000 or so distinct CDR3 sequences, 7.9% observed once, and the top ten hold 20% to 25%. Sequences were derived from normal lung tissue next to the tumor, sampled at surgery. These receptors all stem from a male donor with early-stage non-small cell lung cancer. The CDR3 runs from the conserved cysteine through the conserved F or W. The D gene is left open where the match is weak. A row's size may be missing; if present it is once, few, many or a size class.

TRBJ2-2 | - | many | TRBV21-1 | TGTGCCAGCAGCAAAGGAACAGGGGGCCGTGACGGGGAGCTGTTTTTT | CASSKGTGGRDGELFF
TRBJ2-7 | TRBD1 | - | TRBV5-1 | TGCGCCAGCAGCACCGGGACAGCCGGCTCCTACGAGCAGTACTTC | CASSTGTAGSYEQYF
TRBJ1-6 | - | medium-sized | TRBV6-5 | TGTGCCAGCAGTTACTCCCCGTCGCAGATTAGGAATTCACCCCTCCACTTT | CASSYSPSQIRNSPLHF
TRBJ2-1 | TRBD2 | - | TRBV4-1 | TGCGCCAGCAGCGACCTTCCTCCTAGCGGTTACTACAATGAGCAGTTCTTC | CASSDLPPSGYYNEQFF
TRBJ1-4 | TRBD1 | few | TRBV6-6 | TGTGCCAGCAGTTCGACAGGGTATGAAAAACTGTTTTTT | CASSSTGYEKLFF
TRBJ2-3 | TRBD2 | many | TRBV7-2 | TGTGCCAGCACTCCGGGACTAGCGGGAGCCGGAGATACGCAGTATTTT | CASTPGLAGAGDTQYF
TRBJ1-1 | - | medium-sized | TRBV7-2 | TGTGCCAGCAGCTTAGACGGGTCGGAGGGCACTGAAGCTTTCTTT | CASSLDGSEGTEAFF
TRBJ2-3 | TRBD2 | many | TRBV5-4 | TGTGCCAGCAGCTTGGGTTCTAGCGGGAGACTCACAGATACGCAGTATTTT | CASSLGSSGRLTDTQYF
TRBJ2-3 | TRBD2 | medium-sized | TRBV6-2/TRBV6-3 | TGTGCCAGCAACCTAGGTCCTAGCGGATACACAGATACGCAGTATTTT | CASNLGPSGYTDTQYF
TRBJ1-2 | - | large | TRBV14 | TGTGCCAGCAGCCAAGACAGGGACCAGTACTATGGCTACACCTTC | CASSQDRDQYYGYTF
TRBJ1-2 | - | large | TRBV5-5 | TGTGCCAGCAGCCGGACAGACATTAACTATGGCTACACCTTC | CASSRTDINYGYTF
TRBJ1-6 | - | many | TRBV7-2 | TGTGCCAGCAGCACAGGTTATAATTCACCCCTCCACTTT | CASSTGYNSPLHF
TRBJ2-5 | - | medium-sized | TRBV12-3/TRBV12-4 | TGTGCCAGCAGTTCCGTATCGGGACTGGGGGGAACCCAGTACTTC | CASSSVSGLGGTQYF
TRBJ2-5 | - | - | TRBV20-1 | TGCAGTGCTAGTTACAGGGCTACGAAGACCCAGTACTTC | CSASYRATKTQYF
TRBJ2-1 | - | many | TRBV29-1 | TGCAGCACGCGAAGCGGGACACGAACCAATGAGCAGTTCTTC | CSTRSGTRTNEQFF
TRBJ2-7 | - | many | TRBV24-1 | TGTGCCACCAGTGACGACGGGTACGAGCAGTACTTC | CATSDDGYEQYF
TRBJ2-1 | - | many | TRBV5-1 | TGCGCCAGCAGCACCAGATCCGGGACTGTCTCCTACAATGAGCAGTTCTTC | CASSTRSGTVSYNEQFF
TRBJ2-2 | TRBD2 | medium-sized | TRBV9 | TGTGCCAGCAGCGTACGCCTAGCGGGCCACACCGGGGAGCTGTTTTTT | CASSVRLAGHTGELFF
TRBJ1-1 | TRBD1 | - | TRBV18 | TGTGCCAGCTCACAGACAGGGGGCGTCTCTGGAACTGAAGCTTTCTTT | CASSQTGGVSGTEAFF
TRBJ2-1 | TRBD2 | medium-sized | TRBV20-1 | TGCAGTGCTAATGATTTTGGGGGGACTAGCGGTAATAATGAGCAGTTCTTC | CSANDFGGTSGNNEQFF
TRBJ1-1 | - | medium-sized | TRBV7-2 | TGTGCCAGCAGCTTACCCTGGACTGAAGCTTTCTTT | CASSLPWTEAFF
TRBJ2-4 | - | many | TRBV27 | TGTGCCAGCAGTTTATCTTTTTCGGAGGAAGCCAAAAACATTCAGTACTTC | CASSLSFSEEAKNIQYF
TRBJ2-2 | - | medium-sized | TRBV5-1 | TGCGCCAGCACCCCCAGCACAATATCGAACACCGGGGAGCTGTTTTTT | CASTPSTISNTGELFF
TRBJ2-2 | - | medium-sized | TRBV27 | TGTGCCAGCAGTTTCGTTTTGTTCGGCGGGGAGCTGTTTTTT | CASSFVLFGGELFF
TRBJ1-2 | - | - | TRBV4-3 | TGCGCCAGCAGCCAAGATTGGCAGGACTATGGCTACACCTTC | CASSQDWQDYGYTF
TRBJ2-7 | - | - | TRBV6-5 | TGTACCAGCAGCCTGACTCCTTCCTACGAGCAGTACTTC | CTSSLTPSYEQYF
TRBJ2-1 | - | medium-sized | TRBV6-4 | TGTGCCAGCAGTGACTTGGGGGGCGAGTACAATGAGCAGTTCTTC | CASSDLGGEYNEQFF
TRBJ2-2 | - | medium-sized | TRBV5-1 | TGCGCCAGCAGCTTGGTCCCGAACACCGGGGAGCTGTTTTTT | CASSLVPNTGELFF
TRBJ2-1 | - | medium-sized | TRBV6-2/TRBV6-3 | TGTGCCAGCAGCAAATGGGGGGACGTCGCTTCCTACAATGAGCAGTTCTTC | CASSKWGDVASYNEQFF
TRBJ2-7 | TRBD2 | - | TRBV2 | TGTGCCAGCAGCGCCCCGACTAGCGGTTACGAGCAGTACTTC | CASSAPTSGYEQYF
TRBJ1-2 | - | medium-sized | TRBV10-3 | TGTGCCATCAGTGCCGAAGGGGTCAGGGCCTATGGCTACACCTTC | CAISAEGVRAYGYTF
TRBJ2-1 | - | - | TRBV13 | - | CASSFYICSAKDRSSYNEQFF
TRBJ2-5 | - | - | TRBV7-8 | TGTGCCAGCAGCTTAGCGGTAGGGGCGGGATTAGAGACCCAGTACTTC | CASSLAVGAGLETQYF
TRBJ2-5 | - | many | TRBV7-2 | TGTGCCAGCAGCCCGGCCCTCGGCGGGACCCAGTACTTC | CASSPALGGTQYF
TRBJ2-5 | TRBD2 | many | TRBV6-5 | TGTGCCAGCAGTTCGACCGGGACTAGCGGGGGGACCCAGTACTTC | CASSSTGTSGGTQYF
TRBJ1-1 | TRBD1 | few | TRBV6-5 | TGTGCCAGCAGAACCAGGGGGCGAACTGAAGCTTTCTTT | CASRTRGRTEAFF
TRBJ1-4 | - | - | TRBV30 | TGTGCCTGGAGTGGGGAGCTCCCGACAACTAATGAAAAACTGTTTTTT | CAWSGELPTTNEKLFF
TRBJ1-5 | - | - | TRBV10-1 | TGCGCCAGCAGTGAGTATATATCATCGCCCCAGCATTTT | CASSEYISSPQHF
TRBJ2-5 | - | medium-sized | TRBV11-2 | TGTGCCAGCAGCTTAGGTGCCGGGCGACGTTTCTTC | CASSLGAGRRFF
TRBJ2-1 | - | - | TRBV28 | TGTGCCAGCAGTTTTCGTGGGGCTGAGCAGTTCTTC | CASSFRGAEQFF
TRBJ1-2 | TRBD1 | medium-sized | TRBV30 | TGTGCCTCGGACGGGACAGGAGCTAACTATGGCTACACCTTC | CASDGTGANYGYTF
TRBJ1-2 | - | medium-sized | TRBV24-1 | TGTGCCACCTCAGGGGATGGGGAAGATGGCTACACCTTC | CATSGDGEDGYTF
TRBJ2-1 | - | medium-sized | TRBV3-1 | TGTGCCAGCAGCCAAAGGAGCACCCTCTCCTACAATGAGCAGTTCTTC | CASSQRSTLSYNEQFF
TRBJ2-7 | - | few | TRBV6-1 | TGTGCCAGCAGTGAAGGACTCAACTCCTACGAGCAGTACTTC | CASSEGLNSYEQYF
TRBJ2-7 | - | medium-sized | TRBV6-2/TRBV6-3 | TGTGCCAGCAGTTACGGTGGGGGCTCCTACGAGCAGTACTTC | CASSYGGGSYEQYF
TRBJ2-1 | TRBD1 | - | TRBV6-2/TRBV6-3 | TGTGCCAGCAGACCCGTCGACAGGGAGAATGAGCAGTTCTTC | CASRPVDRENEQFF
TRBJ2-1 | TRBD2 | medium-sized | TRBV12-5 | TGTGCTAGTGGTACATTAAGCGGGAGGGGGAGCTCCTACAATGAGCAGTTCTTC | CASGTLSGRGSSYNEQFF
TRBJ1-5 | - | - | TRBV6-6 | TGTGCCAGCAGCCCCCGGGGATTCAGCAATCAGCCCCAGCATTTT | CASSPRGFSNQPQHF
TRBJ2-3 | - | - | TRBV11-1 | TGTGCCAGCAGTTCGGACTATTCCTCCACAGATACGCAGTATTTT | CASSSDYSSTDTQYF
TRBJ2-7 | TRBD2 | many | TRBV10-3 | TGTGCCATCAGCCAGAAAGCGGGAGCATCCGAGCAGTACTTC | CAISQKAGASEQYF
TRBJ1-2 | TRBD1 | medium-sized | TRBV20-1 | TGCAGTGCTTTTGGGACAGCTAGAACTTCCCCCTATGGCTACACCTTC | CSAFGTARTSPYGYTF
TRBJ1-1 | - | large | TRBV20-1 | TGCAGTGCTAGAGATAACCTCCGAATCGTGAACACTGAAGCTTTCTTT | CSARDNLRIVNTEAFF
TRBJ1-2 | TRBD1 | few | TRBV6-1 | TGTGCCAGCAGTAAGCACAGGGGAACCAACTATGGCTACACCTTC | CASSKHRGTNYGYTF
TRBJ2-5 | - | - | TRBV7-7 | TGTGCCAGCAGCTTAGCCGAGCAAGAGACCCAGTACTTC | CASSLAEQETQYF